A selection of T cell receptor beta chains follows, all from one sample in a study of T cells after yellow fever vaccination. TCRdb re-called the 5' RACE reads through MiXCR, storing one row per CDR3 protein. The sample has approximately 250,000 distinct CDR3 sequences, around 3.5% seen once. The sample consisted of PBMCs, taken 15 days after the yellow fever booster vaccination. The receptors were gathered from a man younger than 35 who received the YFV17D yellow fever vaccine. The CDR3 runs from the conserved cysteine through the conserved F or W. The D gene is left open where the match is weak. Part of the rows lack a size; the others show once, few, many or a class for expanded clones.

clone_size cdr3_length d_call j_call v_call cdr3_aa cdr3_nt
many 12 NA TRBJ2-2 TRBV5-1 CASSRQAEELFF TGCGCCAGCAGCCGACAGGCCGAAGAGCTGTTTTTT
many 14 NA TRBJ1-1 TRBV20-1 CSAREGLGDTEAFF TGCAGTGCTAGAGAGGGTTTAGGGGACACTGAAGCTTTCTTT
many 11 NA TRBJ2-2 TRBV20-1 CSARDTGELFF TGCAGTGCCAGAGACACCGGGGAGCTGTTTTTT
NA 16 TRBD2 TRBJ2-5 TRBV7-9 CASSSRTRMYQETQYF TGTGCCAGCAGCTCTAGGACTAGGATGTACCAAGAGACCCAGTACTTC
many 12 NA TRBJ1-1 TRBV29-1 CSVDPGHTEAFF TGCAGCGTTGACCCGGGGCACACTGAAGCTTTCTTT
NA 13 NA TRBJ2-1 TRBV10-3 CAISGTGQDEQFF TGTGCCATCAGTGGAACAGGGCAAGATGAGCAGTTCTTC
many 16 NA TRBJ1-3 TRBV4-2 CASSQADRSSGNTIYF TGTGCCAGCAGCCAAGCCGACAGATCCTCTGGAAACACCATATATTTT
many 13 TRBD1 TRBJ2-5 TRBV10-3 CAIRQGSQETQYF TGTGCCATCAGACAGGGGTCACAAGAGACCCAGTACTTC
many 16 TRBD1 TRBJ1-5 TRBV15 CATSARRDSNNQPQHF TGTGCCACCAGCGCCAGAAGGGACAGCAACAATCAGCCCCAGCATTTT
many 14 NA TRBJ2-1 TRBV20-1 CSPFGAEHYNEQFF TGCAGTCCATTCGGCGCGGAGCACTACAATGAGCAGTTCTTC
NA 16 NA TRBJ1-6 TRBV7-2 CASSLGAELTWAPLHF TGTGCCAGCAGCTTAGGTGCGGAGCTTACGTGGGCGCCCCTCCACTTT
many 16 NA TRBJ2-1 TRBV13 CASSYLGTSGYNEQFF TGTGCCAGCAGCTATCTCGGGACTTCCGGCTACAATGAGCAGTTCTTC
few 15 TRBD2 TRBJ2-3 TRBV24-1 CATSDPGLGTDTQYF TGTGCCACCAGTGACCCCGGACTAGGCACAGATACGCAGTATTTT
many 15 TRBD1 TRBJ2-1 TRBV3-1 CASSPTGTGYNEQFF TGTGCCAGCAGCCCAACCGGGACAGGGTACAATGAGCAGTTCTTC
many 15 NA TRBJ1-3 TRBV4-3 CASSQVKSSGNTIYF TGCGCCAGCAGCCAAGTGAAGAGCTCTGGAAACACCATATATTTT
many 14 NA TRBJ1-1 TRBV11-2 CASSLAAGLTEAFF TGTGCCAGCAGCTTAGCAGCAGGGCTCACTGAAGCTTTCTTT
many 14 NA TRBJ2-1 TRBV20-1 CSAIEGSSYNEQFF TGCAGTGCTATAGAGGGTAGCTCCTACAATGAGCAGTTCTTC
many 16 NA TRBJ2-3 TRBV5-1 CASSLTRWGVGDTQYF TGCGCCAGCAGCTTAACCCGATGGGGAGTGGGAGATACGCAGTATTTT
many 15 NA TRBJ2-5 TRBV4-3 CASSQEIEGWETQYF TGCGCCAGCAGCCAAGAGATCGAGGGGTGGGAGACCCAGTACTTC
many 11 NA TRBJ1-3 TRBV7-2 CASSLGYTIYF TGTGCCAGCAGCCTAGGGTACACCATATATTTT
many 15 NA TRBJ2-3 TRBV5-1 CASTSGGDSTDTQYF TGCGCCAGCACGAGCGGAGGGGATAGCACAGATACGCAGTATTTT
many 15 NA TRBJ2-2 TRBV24-1 CATSELAGDTGELFF TGTGCCACCAGTGAGCTGGCAGGAGACACCGGGGAGCTGTTTTTT
many 16 NA TRBJ2-3 TRBV7-8 CASSPRGGFGTDTQYF TGTGCCAGCAGCCCCCGAGGAGGGTTCGGCACAGATACGCAGTATTTT
many 15 NA TRBJ2-3 TRBV20-1 CSAETSEPFTDTQYF TGCAGTGCTGAAACGTCGGAGCCCTTCACAGATACGCAGTATTTT
many 17 NA TRBJ2-3 TRBV29-1 CSVEMQGLFTSTDTQYF TGCAGCGTTGAGATGCAGGGCCTATTTACTAGCACAGATACGCAGTATTTT
many 21 TRBD2 TRBJ2-7 TRBV7-8 CASSLEVSGLAGDGGSYEQYF TGTGCCAGCAGCTTAGAGGTTTCTGGACTAGCGGGAGATGGAGGCTCCTACGAGCAGTACTTC
few 13 NA TRBJ2-5 TRBV12-3/TRBV12-4 CASSLEIAETQYF TGTGCCAGCAGTTTAGAAATAGCCGAGACCCAGTACTTC
many 14 NA TRBJ2-3 TRBV5-1 CASSFGRVPDTQYF TGCGCCAGCAGCTTCGGTAGGGTCCCAGATACGCAGTATTTT
many 14 NA TRBJ2-3 TRBV7-3 CASSPRWGPGTQYF TGTGCCAGCAGCCCCAGGTGGGGGCCTGGTACGCAGTATTTT
few 13 TRBD1 TRBJ1-3 TRBV20-1 CSALTGGWNTIYF TGCAGTGCCCTGACAGGGGGCTGGAACACCATATATTTT
many 12 NA TRBJ2-6 TRBV20-1 CSVISGANVLTF TGCAGTGTGATCTCTGGGGCCAACGTCCTGACTTTC
few 13 TRBD1 TRBJ2-7 TRBV6-1 CANRGQGSNEQYF TGTGCCAACCGGGGACAGGGATCCAACGAGCAGTACTTC
many 15 NA TRBJ2-5 TRBV12-3/TRBV12-4 CASSHSGHGAETQYF TGTGCCAGCAGTCATTCCGGTCACGGGGCAGAGACCCAGTACTTC
NA 14 NA TRBJ2-5 TRBV5-1 CATTLGPSLETQYF TGCGCCACCACCTTAGGGCCGTCTCTAGAGACCCAGTACTTC
many 16 TRBD2 TRBJ2-1 TRBV4-1 CASSLGDGLALWEQFF TGCGCCAGCAGCCTCGGGGATGGACTAGCTCTCTGGGAGCAGTTCTTC
NA 15 NA TRBJ1-2 TRBV7-6 CASSPTIGPGEGYTF TGTGCCAGCAGCCCCACCATTGGCCCCGGGGAGGGCTACACCTTC
NA 14 TRBD2 TRBJ2-7 TRBV5-4 CASSLGTSFYEQYF TGTGCCAGCAGCTTAGGGACTAGCTTCTACGAGCAGTACTTC
many 12 NA TRBJ1-1 TRBV18 CASSPVDGEAFF TGTGCCAGCTCACCTGTCGACGGTGAAGCTTTCTTT
many 14 NA TRBJ1-1 TRBV7-2 CASSRQVSNTEAFF TGTGCCAGCAGCCGACAGGTTAGCAACACTGAAGCTTTCTTT
many 15 TRBD2 TRBJ2-1 TRBV7-9 CASSPSGGADFEQFF TGTGCCAGCAGCCCTAGCGGGGGGGCCGATTTTGAGCAGTTCTTC
medium-sized 15 NA TRBJ1-5 TRBV5-1 CASSFTGSSNQPQHF TGCGCCAGCAGCTTTACAGGCTCGAGCAATCAGCCCCAGCATTTT
many 15 NA TRBJ1-1 TRBV7-8 CASSPSFLMNTEAFF TGTGCCAGCAGCCCCAGTTTCCTAATGAACACTGAAGCTTTCTTT
many 17 TRBD2 TRBJ2-5 TRBV6-5 CASSRRVLAGGGGAQYF TGTGCCAGCAGTCGACGGGTTCTAGCGGGGGGAGGTGGGGCCCAGTACTTC
many 15 NA TRBJ1-4 TRBV12-3/TRBV12-4 CASSFFEGPNEKLFF TGTGCCAGCAGTTTCTTTGAAGGGCCCAATGAAAAACTGTTTTTT
many 16 TRBD1 TRBJ2-2 TRBV4-3 CASSQRPGGTTGELFF TGCGCCAGCAGCCAACGTCCAGGGGGAACCACCGGGGAGCTGTTTTTT
NA 16 NA TRBJ2-1 TRBV19 CASSPGLNSFYNEQFF TGTGCCAGTAGTCCCGGACTGAATAGTTTTTACAATGAGCAGTTCTTC
many 12 NA TRBJ1-2 TRBV20-1 CSAPRPNYGYTF TGCAGTGCCCCCCGGCCTAACTATGGCTACACCTTC
many 12 NA TRBJ2-1 TRBV6-1 CASSDGTPTYYF TGTGCCAGCAGTGACGGGACACCAACCTACTACTTC
many 14 NA TRBJ1-1 TRBV18 CASSPIQGNTEAFF TGTGCCAGCTCACCGATACAGGGGAACACTGAAGCTTTCTTT
many 16 TRBD2 TRBJ2-5 TRBV7-7 CASSPGLAGDQETQYF TGTGCTAGCAGCCCGGGACTAGCGGGGGACCAAGAGACCCAGTACTTC
many 18 TRBD1 TRBJ2-1 TRBV4-3 CASSQDGTGTGFWNEQFF TGCGCCAGCAGCCAAGATGGAACAGGGACAGGGTTTTGGAATGAGCAGTTCTTC
many 15 TRBD1 TRBJ1-6 TRBV9 CASSPWGQTNSPLHF TGTGCCAGCAGCCCATGGGGACAGACGAATTCACCCCTCCACTTT
many 13 NA TRBJ2-5 TRBV5-1 CASSLDTPETQYF TGCGCCAGCAGCTTGGACACCCCGGAGACCCAGTACTTC
many 19 TRBD2 TRBJ2-1 TRBV18 CASSPFWPSSSGTYNEQFF TGTGCCAGCTCACCATTCTGGCCCTCCTCTAGCGGAACCTACAATGAGCAGTTCTTC
many 14 NA TRBJ1-1 TRBV6-5 CASSRDHMNTEAFF TGTGCCAGCAGCAGGGATCACATGAACACTGAAGCTTTCTTT
many 16 TRBD2 TRBJ2-5 TRBV7-2 CASSLAGLAGVETQYF TGTGCCAGCAGCTTAGCGGGACTAGCGGGGGTGGAGACCCAGTACTTC
many 16 TRBD1 TRBJ2-2 TRBV5-1 CASTSTGTGVTGELFF TGCGCCAGCACCTCAACGGGGACAGGGGTCACCGGGGAGCTGTTTTTT
many 12 TRBD1 TRBJ1-1 TRBV10-3 CAISQGVGEAFF TGTGCCATCAGTCAGGGGGTCGGAGAAGCTTTCTTT